This T cell receptor beta chain stems from a study of blood T cell repertoires in COVID-19. Whole-study context: The samples span acute and convalescent COVID-19 from the United States, Italy and Spain. The cDNA or gDNA used as material had been derived from T cells, B-cell-depleted T cells, or PBMCs.

Original analysis: Using reference gene primer amplification, nucleated cell counts were estimated. Method: immunoSEQ multiplex PCR; TCRdb's copy keeps in-frame clones and lacks some. V and J calls and clone size come straight from that table; D and trimming were deduced from the DNA. The sample lists over 5,500 clones, roughly 80% seen once, with about 14% in the top ten. The TCR was taken from a man in his 60s with acute or convalescent COVID-19. The sample taken for sequencing was peripheral blood.

The CDR3 DNA reads as TGTGCCAGCAGTCCCGACAGGGGCTTCTATAGCAATCAGCCCCAGCATTTT. It encodes CASSPDRGFYSNQPQHF. The chain carries TRBV6-6 and TRBJ1-5; 8 bases are shared with TRBD1. V lost 5 bases, J lost 0 bases, and 9 bases stayed unmatched. The CDR3 contains 17 residues. CDR1 is MNHNY, CDR2 SVGAGI, per germline (reference sequence).